These 16 T cell receptor beta chains came from one sample sequenced in a study of blood T cell repertoires in COVID-19. This table comes from immunoSEQ multiplex PCR, and its TCRdb copy is limited to in-frame clones, with some not included. Of a few hundred thousand clones in the sample, roughly 90% were seen once. The specimen was peripheral blood. These receptors all stem from a woman aged 55 to 70 with acute or convalescent COVID-19.

The J gene is TRBJ2-1, the V gene TRBV4-3; 8 nucleotides align to TRBD2. The germline gives CDR1 LGHNA, CDR2 YSLEER. V gave up 5 bases and J gave up 7 bases; unmatched junction bases: 7. This CDR3 spans 14 amino acids. In DNA form, the CDR3 reads TGCGCCAGCAGCTACGGGGGGGCCGGGAATGAGCAGTTCTTC. It translates to CASSYGGAGNEQFF.

This chain links TRBV27 with TRBJ1-5; D may be TRBD1 (5 bases). The V gene's germline CDR1 is MNHEY and CDR2 SMNVEV (reference sequence). The V gene lost 3 bases and the J gene lost 5 bases, with 14 bases spanning the gap. This CDR3 comprises 15 residues. For the CDR3, the DNA is TGTGCCAGCAGTTTGATTCCGGGGGTTGATCAGCCCCAGCATTTT. Protein product: CASSLIPGVDQPQHF.

The chain's CDR3 is CASSRTLGGEGNQPQHF. The CDR3 DNA reads as TGTGCCAGCAGCCGGACTTTAGGGGGCGAAGGCAATCAGCCCCAGCATTTT. This chain joins TRBV3-1 (or the pseudogene TRBV3-2) and TRBJ1-5; 7 nucleotides align to TRBD1. The CDR3 totals 17 residues. Germline-derived CDR1 and CDR2 are LGHDT and YNNKEL (reference sequence). The trim removed 4 bases at V and 2 bases at J, leaving 11 bases unmatched.

The CDR3 loop reads CASRDGRRYNEQFF. CDR3 nucleotide sequence: TGCGCCAGCAGAGACGGGAGGCGCTACAATGAGCAGTTCTTC. V and J are TRBV5-1 and TRBJ2-1; TRBD2 matches at 7 bases. In germline, CDR1 is SGHRS, CDR2 YFSETQ. Trimming removed 5 bases from V and 3 bases from J; junction bases left unmatched: 5. CDR3 length: 14 residues.

This CDR3 reads CATSSIGIDNYGYTF. CDR3 bases: TGTGCCACCAGCAGTATCGGGATCGATAACTATGGCTACACCTTC. The rearrangement uses TRBV15 and TRBJ1-2, with D unclear. Germline V CDR1 and CDR2: LNHNV, YYDKDF (reference sequence). The V end lost 3 bases, the J end lost 1 base, and 12 bases lay between the germline ends. The length of the CDR3 is 15 residues.

The V call is TRBV7-8, the J call TRBJ2-3, with 11 positions matching TRBD2. The CDR3 runs to 18 residues. Trimming took 4 bases from V and 1 from J; bases not matched to a gene: 10. Germline CDR1 is SGHVS and CDR2 is FQNEAQ. The chain's CDR3 is CASSSWGSGRAGTDTQYF. The CDR3 bases are TGTGCCAGCAGCTCGTGGGGTAGCGGGAGGGCCGGCACAGATACGCAGTATTTT.

The genes are TRBV4-3 and TRBJ1-2; weak D call: TRBD1 (6 bases). Between the trimmed V and J ends, which lost 0 bases and 3 bases, there was a span of 11 bases. Per the germline V gene, CDR1 is LGHNA and CDR2 is YSLEER. This CDR3 spans 15 amino acids. The CDR3 DNA is TGCGCCAGCAGCCAAGATCGGAACAGGGACTATGGCTACACCTTC. Protein product: CASSQDRNRDYGYTF.

The J gene is TRBJ1-2, the V gene TRBV2; D remains ambiguous. Germline CDR1 and CDR2: SNHLY and FYNNEI. V dropped 8 bases and J dropped 2 bases, with 12 bases sitting between them. CDR3 size: 13 residues. In DNA, the CDR3 is TGTGCCAGCGCGGAGGGTACGAACTATGGCTACACCTTC. This gives the protein CASAEGTNYGYTF.

This CDR3 reads CASSLLLAGGTDTQYF. The DNA of the CDR3 is TGCGCCAGCAGCTTGCTACTAGCGGGGGGTACAGATACGCAGTATTTT. The V and J genes are TRBV5-1 and TRBJ2-3; 12 bases line up with TRBD2. J gave up 3 bases and V 1 base, and 3 bases lay outside the gene matches. Germline-derived CDR1 and CDR2 are SGHRS and YFSETQ. The CDR3 spans 16 residues. The full variable domain, completed using reference TRBV5-1 and TRBJ2-3, is KAGVTQTPRYLIKTRGQQVTLSCSPISGHRSVSWYQQTPGQGLQFLFEYFSETQRNKGNFPGRFSGRQFSNSRSEMNVSTLELGDSALYLCASSLLLAGGTDTQYFGPGTRLTVL.

The V and J genes are TRBV7-2 and TRBJ1-2; no definite D call. CDR1 is SGHTA, CDR2 FQGNSA, per germline. Trimming took 4 bases from V and 2 from J, leaving 17 bases between them. CDR3 size: 16 residues. This CDR3 reads CASSSTTIGKNYGYTF. CDR3 DNA: TGTGCCAGCAGCTCTACAACTATCGGGAAAAACTATGGCTACACCTTC.

The chain uses TRBV9 and TRBJ1-5; TRBD1 is a possible D gene (5 bases). Germline V lookup: CDR1 SGDLS, CDR2 YYNGEE. With 0 bases removed from V and 6 bases from J, the gap between germline ends came to 10 bases. The CDR3 has 14 residues. The CDR3 sequence is CASSVVGGPQPQHF. The DNA for the CDR3 is TGTGCCAGCAGCGTAGTGGGGGGACCTCAGCCCCAGCATTTT.

In its sample, this clone was seen a few times. J is TRBJ1-5 and V is TRBV24-1; 8 nucleotides agree with TRBD1. Germline-derived CDR1 and CDR2 are KGHDR and SFDVKD. Trimming cost V 4 bases and J 3 bases; bases outside gene matches: 7. The CDR3 extends over 16 amino acids. The DNA of the CDR3 is TGTGCCACCAGTGACACCCGGACAGGGATCAATCAGCCCCAGCATTTT. As protein: CATSDTRTGINQPQHF.

The rearrangement uses TRBV18 and TRBJ2-6; D remains unclear. Trimming left V 1 base short and J 4 bases short, with 8 bases between. The germline V gene has CDR1 KGHSH and CDR2 LQKENI. The CDR3 length is 15 residues. The CDR3 region is CASSPQTSGANVLTF. The DNA for the CDR3 is TGTGCCAGCTCACCACAGACATCCGGGGCCAACGTCCTGACTTTC.

The V call is TRBV6-2 or TRBV6-3, the J call TRBJ1-4; 10 nucleotides agree with TRBD1. Losses at the gene ends were 2 bases for V and 8 bases for J; bases not matched to a gene: 8. This CDR3 is 16 amino acids long. Per germline, CDR1 MNHEY and CDR2 SVGEGT. As DNA, the CDR3 is TGTGCCAGCAGTTACGCGTCCGGGACAGGGGAGGAAAAACTGTTTTTT. Translating gives CASSYASGTGEEKLFF.

The chain employs TRBV3-1 (or the pseudogene TRBV3-2) and TRBJ2-5; 9 bases line up with TRBD1. Germline loops: CDR1 LGHDT, CDR2 YNNKEL (reference sequence). The V gene end was trimmed by 6 bases and the J gene end by 1 base; junction bases not matched to a gene: 6. The CDR3 has 15 residues. DNA for the CDR3: TGTGCCAGCAGGGGAGGACAGGGGAGCCAAGAGACCCAGTACTTC. It is translated as CASRGGQGSQETQYF.

The CDR3 region has the DNA TGTGCCAGCAGCACCCTCGGTCTGGGGGCGGGAGATACGCAGTATTTT. Its translation: CASSTLGLGAGDTQYF. This sequence joins TRBV7-2 and TRBJ2-3; a weak D match, TRBD1 (6 bases). Germline V lookup: CDR1 SGHTA, CDR2 FQGNSA. Trimming removed 5 bases from V and 5 bases from J, with 20 bases in between. This CDR3 is built from 16 residues.